These 28 T cell receptor beta chains were sequenced from one sample in a study of blood T cells in healthy people across ages. Combining a sample-barcoded 5' primer with a J-beta primer mix, a second PCR ran for about 7 to 12 cycles. TCRdb recomputed calls from the 5' RACE reads with MiXCR, one row per CDR3 protein. Among 850,000 to 1,000,000 distinct CDR3 sequences, around 48% were seen once, and the ten largest hold 13%. The sample was blood. All receptors derive from a man aged 25 to 45 in good health.

The chain combines TRBV3-1 with TRBJ2-4; 10 bases are a match to TRBD1. The V gene end was trimmed by 2 bases and the J gene end by 12 bases; junction bases not matched to a gene: 10. The CDR3 has 15 amino acids. CDR1 and CDR2 from the germline V gene are LGHDT and YNNKEL (reference sequence). The CDR3 DNA reads TGTGCCAGCAGCCAACCGGACAGGGGGTTCTTCGATCAGTACTTC. Translation: CASSQPDRGFFDQYF.

The chain recombines TRBV20-1 with TRBJ1-1; no clear D. This CDR3 is built from 12 residues. Per the germline V gene, CDR1 is DFQATT and CDR2 is SNEGSKA (reference sequence). Trimming cost V 2 bases and J 4 bases, with 8 bases left between them. In DNA, the CDR3 is TGCAGTGCTAGATTTACAAGCACTGAAGCTTTCTTT. This codes for CSARFTSTEAFF.

This clonotype was detected only a few times. The chain uses TRBV4-1 and TRBJ2-7; D is uncertain. This CDR3 spans 14 amino acids. V dropped 0 bases and J dropped 0 bases, with 6 bases sitting between them. The germline CDR1 and CDR2 sequences are MGHRA and YSYEKL. CDR3 protein: CASSQDYSSYEQYF. In DNA, the CDR3 is TGCGCCAGCAGCCAAGATTACAGCTCCTACGAGCAGTACTTC.

Note on this clonotype: A read error may be the cause here, since a much bigger clone is one base away. V and J are TRBV29-1 and TRBJ1-1; D gene uncertain. Germline-derived CDR1 and CDR2 are SQVTM and ANQGSEA. The V and J ends lost 2 bases and 0 bases respectively, with 7 bases between them. The CDR3 is 13 amino acids. CDR3 sequence: CSVEKGVNTEAFF. The CDR3 DNA is TGCAGCGTTGAAAAGGGTGTGAACACTGAAGCTTTCTTT. Combining the CDR3 with reference TRBV29-1 and TRBJ1-1 gives the whole variable domain SAVISQKPSRDICQRGTSLTIQCQVDSQVTMMFWYRQQPGQSLTLIATANQGSEATYESGFVIDKFPISRPNLTFSTLTVSNMSPEDSSIYLCSVEKGVNTEAFFGQGTRLTVV.

The table lists this clonotype with a few counts. The chain joins TRBV7-9 to TRBJ1-6; D call uncertain. The CDR3 covers 17 residues. V lost 6 bases, J lost 0 bases, and 15 bases lay in between. Germline CDR1 reads SEHNR; CDR2 reads FQNEAQ (reference sequence). The CDR3 here is CASRRRHQSSYNSPLHF. DNA of the CDR3: TGTGCCAGCAGGCGACGACATCAGAGCTCCTATAATTCACCCCTCCACTTT.

The V and J genes are TRBV7-9 and TRBJ1-4; 7 nucleotides line up with TRBD1. J was trimmed by 8 bases and V by 1 base; bases with no gene match: 7. Germline lookup yields CDR1 SEHNR and CDR2 FQNEAQ (reference sequence). The CDR3 has 15 residues. DNA for the CDR3: TGTGCCAGCAGCTTAGGATACAGGGGAAGCGAAAAACTGTTTTTT. It is translated as CASSLGYRGSEKLFF.

In this sample, this clonotype turned up once. V is TRBV7-2 and J is TRBJ2-7, with TRBD1 identical over 10 bases. Germline lookup yields CDR1 SGHTA and CDR2 FQGNSA. Trimming removed 3 bases from V and 3 bases from J; junction bases left unmatched: 5. The length of the CDR3 is 15 residues. DNA for the CDR3: TGTGCCAGCAGCTTTTCCGGGACAGGGGACTACGAGCAGTACTTC. Translating it yields CASSFSGTGDYEQYF.

The genes are TRBV6-5 and TRBJ2-7; no firm D call. The CDR3 extends over 15 amino acids. Germline assignment: CDR1 MNHEY and CDR2 SVGAGI. V was clipped by 2 bases and J by 2 bases, with 13 bases between them. CDR3 residues: CASSYGPGGTYEQYF. The CDR3 DNA follows: TGTGCCAGCAGTTACGGGCCAGGTGGGACCTACGAGCAGTACTTC.

The CDR3 DNA reads TGTGCCAGCTTCCCGAGGGCAGGGGGCCGACACGAGCAGTACTTC. The encoded protein is CASFPRAGGRHEQYF. The chain is built from TRBV6-5 and TRBJ2-7, with 8 bases that match TRBD1. Germline values: CDR1 MNHEY, CDR2 SVGAGI. V dropped 8 bases and J dropped 5; count of bases not matched to a gene: 14. CDR3 length equals 15 residues.

The chain has TRBV11-3 and TRBJ2-1, with 12 bases aligning to TRBD2. V shed 5 bases and J 10 bases; nucleotides not matched to a gene: 9. Germline CDR1 SGHNT, CDR2 YENEEA. This CDR3 is built from 15 residues. The CDR3, as DNA: TGTGCCAGCAGCCCGACTAGCGGGGGAAACATGGAGCAGTTCTTC. Its protein product is CASSPTSGGNMEQFF. The full variable domain, completed using reference TRBV11-3 and TRBJ2-1, is EAGVVQSPRYKIIEKKQPVAFWCNPISGHNTLYWYLQNLGQGPELLIRYENEEAVDDSQLPKDRFSAERLKGVDSTLKIQPAELGDSAVYLCASSPTSGGNMEQFFGPGTRLTVL.

This rearrangement joins TRBV5-1 to TRBJ2-7, with D maybe TRBD1 (6 bases). This CDR3 is built from 15 residues. Germline V gene data show CDR1 as SGHRS and CDR2 as YFSETQ. Trimming stripped 2 bases from V and 1 base from J, with 13 bases between. The CDR3 is CASSLQGDVSYEQYF. The DNA for the CDR3 is TGCGCCAGCAGCTTACAGGGCGACGTATCCTACGAGCAGTACTTC.

A note on this clonotype: A much larger clone differs by one base, so this may be a read error. Here the CDR3 DNA reads TGTGCCGTTTCACAGGGGGCGAGCTCCTACGAGCAGTACTTC. Translating gives CAVSQGASSYEQYF. This chain connects TRBV10-3 to TRBJ2-7; 9 bases line up with TRBD1. This CDR3 is built from 14 residues. Germline assignment: CDR1 ENHRY and CDR2 SYGVKD. The V segment lost 11 bases and the J segment 0 bases; nucleotides outside the gene matches: 8.

V and J are TRBV4-2 and TRBJ1-4; D is perhaps TRBD1 (5 bases). CDR3 length: 15 residues. The germline CDR1 and CDR2 sequences are LGHNA and YNFKEQ. The V and J ends lost 0 bases and 4 bases respectively, with 9 bases between them. The CDR3 region has the DNA TGTGCCAGCAGCCAAGAAAAGGGGCGTAATGAAAAACTGTTTTTT. Residues: CASSQEKGRNEKLFF.

Only a few counts were recorded for this clonotype. The V gene is TRBV9, the J gene TRBJ2-7; D perhaps matches TRBD1 (6 bases). The CDR3 spans 13 residues. Deletions cut 3 bases from V and 6 bases from J, with 13 bases between. In germline, CDR1 is SGDLS, CDR2 YYNGEE. The CDR3 sequence: CASSARTAGEQYF. The DNA for the CDR3 is TGTGCCAGCAGCGCGAGGACAGCCGGCGAGCAGTACTTC.

CDR3 in DNA: TGTGCCAGCAGTTCTCACCGGACGCCAGATACGCAGTATTTT. Translation: CASSSHRTPDTQYF. This chain connects TRBV6-5 to TRBJ2-3; D unclear. This CDR3 contains 14 residues. Trimming took off 4 bases at V and 4 bases at J, with 12 bases between the two ends. Germline loops: CDR1 MNHEY, CDR2 SVGAGI.

This clonotype was seen a handful of times. The chain recombines TRBV4-1 with TRBJ2-3; 10 bases fit TRBD2. The CDR3 totals 16 residues. Germline V CDR1 and CDR2: MGHRA, YSYEKL. V was pared by 4 bases and J by 2 bases, with 6 bases of the junction left unmatched. CDR3 sequence reads: CASSPRTSGFTDTQYF. CDR3 nucleotides: TGCGCCAGCAGCCCCAGGACTAGCGGTTTCACAGATACGCAGTATTTT.

This chain joins TRBV20-1 and TRBJ2-3; D may be TRBD2 (5 bases). There are 12 residues in the CDR3. Trimming removed 0 bases at V and 10 bases at J, with 11 bases between. From germline, CDR1 is DFQATT and CDR2 SNEGSKA (reference sequence). The CDR3 sequence is CSARDSAHAQYF. DNA of the CDR3: TGCAGTGCTAGAGATAGCGCCCATGCGCAGTATTTT.

This sequence joins TRBV7-2 and TRBJ2-3; a weak D match, TRBD2 (5 bases). Looked up from germline, CDR1 is SGHTA and CDR2 is FQGNSA. The CDR3 has 15 residues. Trimming shortened V by 5 bases and J by 2 bases, and 14 bases separated the two germline ends. The CDR3 DNA reads as TGTGCCAGCAGCCAGGACTGGATGATCACAGATACGCAGTATTTT. Protein: CASSQDWMITDTQYF.

The chain recombines TRBV28 with TRBJ2-7; a weak D match, TRBD2 (5 bases). V gave up 2 bases and J gave up 2 bases, with 10 bases separating them. This CDR3 contains 14 residues. Per the germline V gene, CDR1 is MDHEN and CDR2 is SYDVKM. The CDR3 nucleotides are TGTGCCAGCAGTTTAAAGGGAGTTGCCTACGAGCAGTACTTC. The encoded protein is CASSLKGVAYEQYF. Complete variable domain (other parts from reference TRBV28 and TRBJ2-7): DVKVTQSSRYLVKRTGEKVFLECVQDMDHENMFWYRQDPGLGLRLIYFSYDVKMKEKGDIPEGYSVSREKKERFSLILESASTNQTSMYLCASSLKGVAYEQYFGPGTRLTVT.

The sample holds many counts of this clonotype. J is TRBJ1-5 and V is TRBV7-9, with D unclear. This CDR3 is built from 12 residues. In germline, CDR1 is SEHNR, CDR2 FQNEAQ (reference sequence). V was clipped by 7 bases and J by 3 bases, with 7 bases between them. The CDR3 DNA sequence: TGTGCCAGCAACCAGGACAATCAGCCCCAGCATTTT. This encodes CASNQDNQPQHF. The full variable domain, its missing parts supplied by reference TRBV7-9 and TRBJ1-5, is DTGVSQNPRHKITKRGQNVTFRCDPISEHNRLYWYRQTLGQGPEFLTYFQNEAQLEKSRLLSDRFSAERPKGSFSTLEIQRTEQGDSAMYLCASNQDNQPQHFGDGTRLSIL.

The chain joins TRBV4-3 to TRBJ2-1; TRBD2 matches at 7 bases. CDR3 length equals 16 residues. J lost 8 bases, V lost 0 bases, and 10 bases had no gene match. The V gene's germline CDR1 is LGHNA and CDR2 YSLEER. Here the CDR3 reads CASSQEWEGRGDEQFF. CDR3 sequence (DNA): TGCGCCAGCAGCCAAGAGTGGGAGGGGCGCGGGGATGAGCAGTTCTTC.

The chain employs TRBV20-1 and TRBJ2-7; D may correspond to TRBD1 or TRBD2 (5 bases each). The last part of the DNA fits TRBJ2-5 better; the J call may be wrong. CDR1 is DFQATT, CDR2 SNEGSKA, per germline (reference sequence). The length of the CDR3 is 14 residues. In DNA form, the CDR3 reads TGCAGTGCTGGCGCTGGGGGATCGGGTGAGACCCAGTACTTC. Its protein product is CSAGAGGSGETQYF.

The chain combines TRBV3-1 with TRBJ1-1, with a weak D call TRBD1 (6 bases). V lost 1 base and J 5 bases, leaving 14 bases between the germline ends. The CDR3 contains 15 residues. Germline values: CDR1 LGHDT, CDR2 YNNKEL (reference sequence). CDR3 nucleotide sequence: TGTGCCAGCAGCCAAGTTGCGCAGGGGATGACTGAAGCTTTCTTT. Translated: CASSQVAQGMTEAFF.

CDR3 residues: CASSLSGYSYEQYF. The DNA of the CDR3 is TGCGCCAGCAGCCTTTCAGGGTACTCCTACGAGCAGTACTTC. This chain joins TRBV4-1 and TRBJ2-7; D may be TRBD1 (5 bases). There are 14 residues in the CDR3. Germline assignment: CDR1 MGHRA and CDR2 YSYEKL. Trimming removed 4 bases from V and 0 bases from J, with 10 bases in between.

V is TRBV7-2 and J is TRBJ2-4, with D maybe TRBD2 (5 bases). Between the trimmed V and J ends, which lost 5 bases and 0 bases, there was a span of 17 bases. Germline V lookup: CDR1 SGHTA, CDR2 FQGNSA. This CDR3 spans 17 amino acids. The CDR3, as DNA: TGTGCCAGCAGCCCGCGTGAATCCCGGGGAGCCAAAAACATTCAGTACTTC. Translation gives CASSPRESRGAKNIQYF.

This clonotype showed up just a few times. This chain connects TRBV6-5 to TRBJ2-3; possibly TRBD1 for D (6 bases). CDR3 length: 15 residues. The V and J ends lost 0 bases and 3 bases respectively, with 10 bases between them. Per germline, CDR1 MNHEY and CDR2 SVGAGI. The CDR3 spells CASSYSDRETDTQYF. CDR3 coding DNA: TGTGCCAGCAGTTACTCGGACAGAGAGACAGATACGCAGTATTTT.

This clonotype was seen repeatedly, ten times or more. V gene TRBV7-2 combines with J gene TRBJ2-3; 7 bases align to TRBD1. This CDR3 has 15 amino acids. Looked up from germline, CDR1 is SGHTA and CDR2 is FQGNSA. Germline trimming cut 3 bases from V and 1 base from J; bases unmatched to any gene: 4. The CDR3: CASSLRGTGTDTQYF. In nucleotides, the CDR3 is TGTGCCAGCAGCTTGAGAGGGACAGGCACAGATACGCAGTATTTT.

In its sample, this clonotype was seen many times. V and J are TRBV7-9 and TRBJ2-3; D ambiguous. V lost 3 bases to trimming and J lost 4 bases, with 5 bases between them. The length of the CDR3 is 12 residues. Germline V gene lookup returns CDR1 SEHNR and CDR2 FQNEAQ (reference sequence). The CDR3 loop reads CASSLVADTQYF. The CDR3, as DNA: TGTGCCAGCAGCTTGGTTGCAGATACGCAGTATTTT.